This TCR beta chain is from a study of T cells in Graves' hyperthyroidism and ophthalmopathy. V was clipped by 1 base and J by 0 bases, with 11 bases between them. This CDR3 contains 17 residues. The V gene's germline CDR1 is SGHRS and CDR2 YFSETQ. Researchers amplified the TCR beta CDR3 regions from RNA transcripts. The TCR CDR3 first-round RT-PCR relied on the HTBI primer set. TCRdb reprocessed the multiplex PCR reads with MiXCR, giving one entry per CDR3 protein. Of about 640,000 distinct CDR3 sequences listed, 20% to 25% were seen once; the top ten hold around a third. This clonotype was seen a few times. Exclusion followed for patients with uncontrolled infection, other autoimmune disease, pregnancy or lactation.

What was sequenced was blood. This clonotype was sampled from a man aged 25 to 40 with Graves' ophthalmopathy. The rearrangement links TRBV5-1 to TRBJ1-6; no reliable D call. The CDR3 loop is CASSLWIASSYNSPLHF. CDR3 nucleotides: TGCGCCAGCAGCTTGTGGATAGCGAGCTCCTATAATTCACCCCTCCACTTT.